A single sample gave rise to the 28 T cell receptor beta chains below, sequenced in a study of T cell responses to AZD1222 COVID-19 vaccine. The assay was immunoSEQ multiplex PCR, and TCRdb's table has in-frame clones only and misses some. The sample carries 140,000 to 150,000 clones, about nine tenths recorded once. This material consisted of peripheral blood, taken 28 days after the second AZD1222 dose. The receptors come from an adult who received the AZD1222 COVID-19 vaccine.

V is TRBV6-2 or TRBV6-3 and J is TRBJ2-7, with 9 bases identical to TRBD1. Trimming at V came to 6 bases and at J to 2 bases, leaving 5 bases not matched to a gene. CDR1 is MNHEY, CDR2 SVGEGT, per germline. The CDR3 covers 14 residues. CDR3 protein: CASSTGTGPYEQYF. CDR3 DNA: TGTGCCAGCAGCACCGGGACAGGGCCCTACGAGCAGTACTTC.

This chain links TRBV25-1 with TRBJ1-1, with 8 bases lining up with TRBD1. Germline CDR1 and CDR2: MGHDK and SYGVNS. V was clipped by 4 bases and J by 3 bases; unmatched bases: 4. The length of the CDR3 is 14 residues. As DNA, the CDR3 is TGTGCCAGCAGTGCTCAGGGGGCATACACTGAAGCTTTCTTT. Translated, it gives CASSAQGAYTEAFF. The variable domain in full, with the rest retrieved from reference TRBV25-1 and TRBJ1-1, is EADIYQTPRYLVIGTGKKITLECSQTMGHDKMYWYQQDPGMELHLIHYSYGVNSTEKGDLSSESTVSRIRTEHFPLTLESARPSHTSQYLCASSAQGAYTEAFFGQGTRLTVV.

This rearrangement joins TRBV4-2 to TRBJ2-5, with D tentatively TRBD2 (6 bases). Germline CDR1 reads LGHNA; CDR2 reads YNFKEQ. This CDR3 is 15 amino acids long. Trimming took 1 base from V and 2 from J, leaving 11 bases between them. The CDR3 sequence is CASSQGAGRQETQYF. The CDR3 DNA reads as TGTGCCAGCAGCCAAGGGGCAGGGAGGCAAGAGACCCAGTACTTC.

The genes are TRBV19 and TRBJ1-6; D uncertain. The CDR3 is made up of 13 amino acids. The V end was cut by 4 bases, the J end by 10 bases, with 11 bases between. Germline CDR1 and CDR2: LNHDA and SQIVND (reference sequence). The CDR3 sequence: CASSTRRDSPLHF. In nucleotides, the CDR3 is TGTGCCAGTAGTACCAGACGTGACTCACCCCTCCACTTT.

The genes are TRBV6-5 and TRBJ2-3, with D tentatively TRBD2 (5 bases). The V gene's germline CDR1 is MNHEY and CDR2 SVGAGI. Trimming pared 2 bases from V and 10 bases from J, leaving 7 bases between. This CDR3 has 11 residues. The CDR3 loop reads CASSYERAQYF. The DNA for the CDR3 is TGTGCCAGCAGTTACGAGAGGGCGCAGTATTTT.

The V gene is TRBV11-3, the J gene TRBJ2-1; 7 nucleotides agree with TRBD2. CDR3 length: 14 amino acids. In germline, CDR1 is SGHNT, CDR2 YENEEA. J lost 9 bases, V lost 1 base, and 6 bases had no gene match. CDR3: CASSLGRTRGEQFF. In DNA, the CDR3 is TGTGCCAGCAGCTTAGGAAGGACTAGAGGTGAGCAGTTCTTC.

On this clone itself: This specimen includes other DNA sequences encoding the same CDR3. The V gene is TRBV19, the J gene TRBJ1-1, with D possibly matching TRBD1 (6 bases). CDR3 size: 13 residues. Deletions cut 6 bases from V and 1 base from J, with 9 bases between. The V gene's germline CDR1 is LNHDA and CDR2 SQIVND (reference sequence). CDR3: CASSSTGNTEAFF. DNA for the CDR3: TGTGCCAGTAGCTCGACAGGGAACACTGAAGCTTTCTTT.

V and J are TRBV5-6 and TRBJ2-3, with TRBD1 matching 7 bases. With 3 bases clipped from V and 2 bases from J, the junction kept 3 bases outside the gene matches. Per germline, CDR1 SGHDT and CDR2 YYEEEE. The CDR3 runs 14 residues. CDR3 region: CASSWGTDTDTQYF. Written as DNA, the CDR3 is TGTGCCAGCAGCTGGGGGACAGACACAGATACGCAGTATTTT.

The chain recombines TRBV25-1 with TRBJ1-1; 7 nucleotides agree with TRBD1. In germline, CDR1 is MGHDK, CDR2 SYGVNS. The trim removed 2 bases at V and 4 bases at J, leaving 4 bases unmatched. This CDR3 comprises 14 residues. The CDR3 DNA sequence: TGTGCCAGCAGTGAACCCCACAGGGGCACTGAAGCTTTCTTT. Encoded protein: CASSEPHRGTEAFF. Together with reference TRBV25-1 and TRBJ1-1, the CDR3 gives the full variable domain: EADIYQTPRYLVIGTGKKITLECSQTMGHDKMYWYQQDPGMELHLIHYSYGVNSTEKGDLSSESTVSRIRTEHFPLTLESARPSHTSQYLCASSEPHRGTEAFFGQGTRLTVV.

The rearrangement links TRBV5-1 to TRBJ2-1, with TRBD1 matching over 7 bases. CDR3 size: 13 residues. Trimming took 4 bases from V and 10 from J; bases not matched to a gene: 8. Germline V gives CDR1 SGHRS, CDR2 YFSETQ. CDR3 DNA: TGCGCCAGCAGCCCCGGTACAGGGGCCGAGCAGTTCTTC. Protein sequence: CASSPGTGAEQFF.

The CDR3: CASSQGLGGWGNTIYF. The CDR3 nucleotides are TGCGCCAGCAGCCAAGGCCTGGGAGGATGGGGAAACACCATATATTTT. V and J are TRBV4-1 and TRBJ1-3; D unresolved. The CDR3 loop spans 16 amino acids. Trimming took 1 base from V and 4 from J, leaving 14 bases between them. CDR1 MGHRA and CDR2 YSYEKL come from the germline V gene.

The chain links TRBV27 to TRBJ1-6; maybe TRBD1 (6 bases). Trimming took 0 bases from V and 2 from J, leaving 17 bases between them. This CDR3 spans 19 amino acids. Germline values: CDR1 MNHEY, CDR2 SMNVEV (reference sequence). In DNA form, the CDR3 reads TGTGCCAGCAGTTTATCGAAAGGGACACCATCCACCTATAATTCACCCCTCCACTTT. It yields the protein CASSLSKGTPSTYNSPLHF.

The J gene is TRBJ1-5, the V gene TRBV21-1. TRBV21-1 is tagged as a pseudogene. The CDR3 covers 14 residues. This CDR3 is CASTSPGHGQPQHF. The CDR3 DNA follows: TGTGCCAGCACCTCCCCCGGGCATGGTCAGCCCCAGCATTTT.

The rearrangement uses TRBV11-2 and TRBJ2-7, with a tentative D call TRBD1 (6 bases). V lost 1 base to trimming and J lost 7 bases, with 20 bases between them. This CDR3 comprises 16 residues. Germline loops: CDR1 SGHAT, CDR2 FQNNGV. In nucleotides, the CDR3 is TGTGCCAGCAGCTTAGGCCAGATAGGGGGAGTGCAAGAGCAGTACTTC. Protein: CASSLGQIGGVQEQYF.

The chain joins TRBV30 to TRBJ2-1; the D gene is possibly TRBD2 (6 bases). With 0 bases removed from V and 7 bases from J, the gap between germline ends came to 7 bases. Per the germline V gene, CDR1 is GTSNPN and CDR2 is SVGIG (reference sequence). This CDR3 region has 12 residues. CDR3 nucleotide sequence: TGTGCCTGGAGTGTAGGGAGGAATGAGCAGTTCTTC. It specifies CAWSVGRNEQFF.

The genes are TRBV7-3 and TRBJ2-1, with a weak D call TRBD2 (6 bases). V was shortened by 1 base and J by 7 bases, with 14 bases between the two germline ends. The CDR3 spans 15 residues. The V gene's germline CDR1 is SGHTA and CDR2 FQGTGA. The CDR3 is CASSLIPGDKNEQFF. Here the CDR3 DNA reads TGTGCCAGCAGCTTAATTCCGGGAGACAAAAATGAGCAGTTCTTC.

This chain joins TRBV29-1 and TRBJ1-3; D unresolved. The CDR3 sequence is 14 residues long. Germline assignment: CDR1 SQVTM and CDR2 ANQGSEA. V was pared by 4 bases and J by 0 bases, with 10 bases between. Written as DNA, the CDR3 is TGCAGCGTTGTTTTAGGCCCCTCTGGAAACACCATATATTTT. This codes for CSVVLGPSGNTIYF.

The V gene is TRBV11-2, the J gene TRBJ2-7; no reliable D call. Trimming left V 2 bases short and J 6 bases short, with 14 bases between. The germline CDR1 and CDR2 sequences are SGHAT and FQNNGV. The CDR3 is made up of 14 amino acids. The CDR3 DNA reads TGTGCCAGCAGCTTAAGGGTCTTATTGAGCGAGCAGTACTTC. This codes for CASSLRVLLSEQYF. Full variable domain (rest looked up from reference TRBV11-2 and TRBJ2-7): EAGVAQSPRYKIIEKRQSVAFWCNPISGHATLYWYQQILGQGPKLLIQFQNNGVVDDSQLPKDRFSAERLKGVDSTLKIQPAKLEDSAVYLCASSLRVLLSEQYFGPGTRLTVT.

The chain joins TRBV12-3 or TRBV12-4 to TRBJ2-1; a weak D match, TRBD1 (5 bases). The V gene lost 1 base and the J gene lost 9 bases, with 7 bases spanning the gap. The CDR3 has 12 residues. The CDR3, as DNA: TGTGCCAGCAGTTTAGGGGGCACTGAGCAGTTCTTC. Its translation is CASSLGGTEQFF.

V gene TRBV7-9 combines with J gene TRBJ1-4; a possible D gene is TRBD1 (6 bases). Germline V gives CDR1 SEHNR, CDR2 FQNEAQ (reference sequence). The CDR3 is 15 residues long. Trimming left V 5 bases short and J 4 bases short, with 14 bases between. The CDR3 coding sequence is TGTGCCAGCAGCCTGGGGACAAACTTTAATGAAAAACTGTTTTTT. It codes for CASSLGTNFNEKLFF.

The CDR3 region has the DNA TGTGCCAGTAGTCCCGCGGACAGGCTAAATCAGCCCCAGCATTTT. Amino acid sequence: CASSPADRLNQPQHF. V usage is TRBV19 and J usage is TRBJ1-5; TRBD1 matches at 7 bases. The germline V gene encodes CDR1 LNHDA and CDR2 SQIVND (reference sequence). With 5 bases clipped from V and 4 bases from J, the junction kept 8 bases outside the gene matches. There are 15 residues in the CDR3.

J is TRBJ2-1 and V is TRBV7-9, with D perhaps being TRBD1 or TRBD2 (5 bases each). CDR3 length: 15 residues. With 2 bases removed from V and 2 bases from J, the gap between germline ends came to 10 bases. CDR1 and CDR2 from the germline V gene are SEHNR and FQNEAQ (reference sequence). DNA of the CDR3: TGTGCCAGCAGCTTACAGTGGGACCCCTACAATGAGCAGTTCTTC. It specifies CASSLQWDPYNEQFF.

V and J are TRBV5-8 and TRBJ1-2; 7 positions match TRBD1. The J segment lost 2 bases and the V segment lost 4 bases, leaving 17 bases of the junction unmatched. In germline, CDR1 is SGHTS, CDR2 YDEGEE. The CDR3 has 18 amino acids. CDR3 residues: CASSESTGVGIVNYGYTF. The CDR3 DNA follows: TGTGCCAGCAGCGAGAGTACAGGGGTCGGGATCGTCAACTATGGCTACACCTTC.

The J gene is TRBJ2-7, the V gene TRBV18; weak D call: TRBD1 (6 bases). Germline CDR1 reads KGHSH; CDR2 reads LQKENI. The V end was cut by 0 bases, the J end by 3 bases, with 12 bases between. The CDR3 spans 15 residues. The CDR3 DNA follows: TGTGCCAGCTCACCACCAACAGGGTTCTTCTACGAGCAGTACTTC. Its protein is CASSPPTGFFYEQYF.

This chain links TRBV9 with TRBJ2-7, with TRBD2 identical over 10 bases. V lost 4 bases and J lost 6; bases outside the gene matches: 7. Germline CDR1 is SGDLS and CDR2 is YYNGEE. The length of the CDR3 is 14 residues. The CDR3 nucleotides read TGTGCCAGCAGCTCCGGGACTAGCGACGGCGAGCAGTACTTC. This translates into CASSSGTSDGEQYF.

The chain employs TRBV29-1 and TRBJ2-7; no clear D gene. This CDR3 has 10 residues. V lost 6 bases and J lost 3, with 6 bases in between. Germline V gene sequence: CDR1 SQVTM, CDR2 ANQGSEA. The CDR3 spells CSVQHYEQYF. The CDR3 DNA sequence: TGCAGCGTACAGCACTACGAGCAGTACTTC.

The genes are TRBV7-2 and TRBJ2-7; the D gene is possibly TRBD2 (7 bases). This CDR3 comprises 17 residues. V was clipped by 2 bases and J by 0 bases, with 17 bases between them. Germline loops: CDR1 SGHTA, CDR2 FQGNSA. CDR3 sequence reads: CASSLSGGPISSYEQYF. The CDR3 DNA is TGTGCCAGCAGCTTATCGGGGGGCCCCATTAGCTCCTACGAGCAGTACTTC.

V and J are TRBV21-1 and TRBJ2-7; the tabulated D call, TRBD2, remains unverified against the DNA. TRBV21-1 is reported as a pseudogene. The CDR3 consists of 18 residues. The DNA of the CDR3 is TGTGCCAGCAGCAAAGCGACAATGGGGGGGCAGTCCTCCTACGAGCAGTACTTC. It yields the protein CASSKATMGGQSSYEQYF.